The present TCR beta chain was sequenced within a study of cytomegalovirus exposure and HLA in healthy donors. Study as a whole: From about 179 million T cells, an earlier analysis saw 117 million unique TCR beta sequences. Findings and caveats of the study: Earlier results showed most TCR beta V segments being productive about 90% or about 30% of the time. V- and J-gene trimming of TCR beta was linked (in a later analysis) to a missense DCLRE1C variant.

13 Jbeta primers and 60 Vbeta primers were used for the PCR. Assay: immunoSEQ multiplex PCR; the TCRdb copy retains only in-frame clones and omits some. The table records about 130,000 clones, around 81% of them present only once. CDR1 MNHEY and CDR2 SMNVEV come from the germline V gene (reference sequence). The CDR3 sequence is 14 residues long. V was cut by 5 bases and J by 4 bases, with 12 bases left in between. Points on this clone: Antigen: not known.

Sequencing was done on a sample of PBMCs. The receptor comes from a woman between 45 and 65 years old in good health and CMV-seronegative. The chain joins TRBV27 to TRBJ1-5; D remains unclear. CDR3 sequence reads: CASSLAGLNQPQHF. Written as DNA, the CDR3 is TGTGCCAGCAGTCTGGCCGGGTTGAATCAGCCCCAGCATTTT.